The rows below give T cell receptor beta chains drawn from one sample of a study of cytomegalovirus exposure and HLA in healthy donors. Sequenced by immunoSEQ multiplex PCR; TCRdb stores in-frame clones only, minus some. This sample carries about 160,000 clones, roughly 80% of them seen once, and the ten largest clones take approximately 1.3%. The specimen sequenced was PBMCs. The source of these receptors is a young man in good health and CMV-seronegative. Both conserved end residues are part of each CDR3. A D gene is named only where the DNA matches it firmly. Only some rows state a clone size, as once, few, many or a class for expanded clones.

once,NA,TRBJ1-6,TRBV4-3,TGCGCCAGCAGCCAGGAGGGATTCGGGAATTCACCCCTCCACTTT,CASSQEGFGNSPLHF
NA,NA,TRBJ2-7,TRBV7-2,TGTGCCAGCAGCATTAAAAGGGGAGGCGAGCAGTACTTC,CASSIKRGGEQYF
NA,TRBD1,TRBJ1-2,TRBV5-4,TGTGCCAGCAGCTTAAAACGACAGGGAGACTACTATGGCTACACCTTC,CASSLKRQGDYYGYTF
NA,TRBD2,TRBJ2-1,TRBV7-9,TGTGCCAGCAGCCCCATGAGGGGACTAGCGGAGTTTGGAGGGGAGCAGTTCTTC,CASSPMRGLAEFGGEQFF
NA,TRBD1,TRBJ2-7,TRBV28,TGTGCCAGCAGTACAGGGGGGATATACGAGCAGTACTTC,CASSTGGIYEQYF
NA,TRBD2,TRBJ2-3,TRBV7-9,TGTGCCAGCAGCCCCCGAGCGGGAGAGACAGATACGCAGTATTTT,CASSPRAGETDTQYF
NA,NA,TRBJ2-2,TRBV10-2,TGCGCCAGCAGTGAGCCCCAGGGCGGCCCTTACACCGGGGAGCTGTTTTTT,CASSEPQGGPYTGELFF
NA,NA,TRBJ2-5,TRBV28,TGTGCCAGCAGTCCTAGGGAGACCCAGTACTTC,CASSPRETQYF
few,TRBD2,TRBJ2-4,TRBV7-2,TGTGCCAGCAGCTTAGGACTAGCGGGGGACATTCAGTACTTC,CASSLGLAGDIQYF
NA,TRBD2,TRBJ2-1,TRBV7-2,TGTGCCAGCAGCGGCGGGAGGACGATCTCCTACAATGAGCAGTTCTTC,CASSGGRTISYNEQFF
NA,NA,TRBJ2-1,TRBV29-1,TGCAGCGTTCGGTACAATGAGCAGTTCTTC,CSVRYNEQFF
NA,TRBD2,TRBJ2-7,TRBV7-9,TGTTCCAGCAGCTCGGGAGGGACCTACGAGCAGTACTTC,CSSSSGGTYEQYF
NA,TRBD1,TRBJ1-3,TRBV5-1,TGCGCCAGCAGCTGGGGGACAGGGGGCTCTGGAAACACCATATATTTT,CASSWGTGGSGNTIYF
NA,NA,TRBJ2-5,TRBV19,TGTGCCAGCCAGAGAAGAGGAGAGACCCAGTACTTC,CASQRRGETQYF
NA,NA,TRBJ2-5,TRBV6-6,TGTGCCAGCAGTTCGTCCGGAGGTCAAGAGACCCAGTACTTC,CASSSSGGQETQYF
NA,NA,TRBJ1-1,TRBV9,TGTGCCAGCAGCGACAGGGTGAACACTGAAGCTTTCTTT,CASSDRVNTEAFF
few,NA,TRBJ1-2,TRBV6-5,TGTGCCAGCAGGACAGGCTTTTCGGCCGGCTACACCTTC,CASRTGFSAGYTF
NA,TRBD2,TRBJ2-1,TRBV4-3,TGCGCCAGCAGCCTTGAGAGCGGGAGGGCCCGGGGTGAGCAGTTCTTC,CASSLESGRARGEQFF
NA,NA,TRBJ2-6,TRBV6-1,TGTGCCAGCAGTGAATCGTCAGGTTATGGGGCCAACGTCCTGACTTTC,CASSESSGYGANVLTF
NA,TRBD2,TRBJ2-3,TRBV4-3,TGCGCCAGCAGCCAAGTCAGCCTTGGTGGCGGGAGGGCAGATACGCAGTATTTT,CASSQVSLGGGRADTQYF
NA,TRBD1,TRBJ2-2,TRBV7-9,TGTGCCAGCAGCAGGACAGGGGTTAACACCGGGGAGCTGTTTTTT,CASSRTGVNTGELFF
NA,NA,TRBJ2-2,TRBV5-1,TGCGCCAGCAGCTTAGCTAACACCGGGGAGCTGTTTTTT,CASSLANTGELFF
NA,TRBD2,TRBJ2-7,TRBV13,TGTGCCAGCAGCCCCGGGACTAGCGGGAGCGGTGAGCAGTACTTC,CASSPGTSGSGEQYF
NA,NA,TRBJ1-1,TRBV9,TGTGCCAGCAGCGGGGCAGGGTACAGTGAAGCTTTCTTT,CASSGAGYSEAFF
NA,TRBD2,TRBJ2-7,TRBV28,TGTGCCAGCAGTTCTCTAGCGGCAGCCGGGGACTACGAGCAGTACTTC,CASSSLAAAGDYEQYF
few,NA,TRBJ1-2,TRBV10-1,TGCGCCAGCAGTGAAAACCCGGGGTATGGCTACACCTTC,CASSENPGYGYTF
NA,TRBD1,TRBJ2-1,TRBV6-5,TGTGCCAGCAGTTACCAGGGACAGGGATTTAACAATGAGCAGTTCTTC,CASSYQGQGFNNEQFF
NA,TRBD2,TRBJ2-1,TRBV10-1,TGCGCCAGCAGTCGACTAGCCGGAGAGTTCGATGAGCAGTTCTTC,CASSRLAGEFDEQFF
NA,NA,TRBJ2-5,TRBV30,TGTGCCTGGACCCCGCGGGAACCTCAAGAGACCCAGTACTTC,CAWTPREPQETQYF
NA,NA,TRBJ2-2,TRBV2,TGTGCCGACAAGGCGGGACTGGACACCGGGGAGCTGTTTTTT,CADKAGLDTGELFF
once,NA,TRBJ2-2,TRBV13,TGTGCCAGCAGCTTTCCTACGGGAGCGAACACCGGGGAGCTGTTTTTT,CASSFPTGANTGELFF
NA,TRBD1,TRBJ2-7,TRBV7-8,TGTGCCAGCAGCCCGAGGGACAGGGGATACGAGCAGTACTTC,CASSPRDRGYEQYF
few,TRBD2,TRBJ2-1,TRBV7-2,TGTGCCAGCAGCTTTTGGGGGGGGACGTACAATGAGCAGTTCTTC,CASSFWGGTYNEQFF
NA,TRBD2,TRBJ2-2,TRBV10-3,TGTGCCATCAGCTCACTAGCGGGAGTAGCCGGGGAGCTGTTTTTT,CAISSLAGVAGELFF
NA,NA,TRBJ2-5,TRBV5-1,TGCGCCAGCAGCCCCCTTAAGACCCAGTACTTC,CASSPLKTQYF
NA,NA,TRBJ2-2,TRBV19,TGTGCCAGTAGTGGGAGCACCGGGGAGCTGTTTTTT,CASSGSTGELFF
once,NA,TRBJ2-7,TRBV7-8,TGTGCCAGCAGTTTCTCCTCTGCATGGGGGCGCGAGCAGTACTTC,CASSFSSAWGREQYF
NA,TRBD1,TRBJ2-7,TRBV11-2,TGTGCCAGCAGCTTTTTAGGGGGCCCCCACGAGCAGTACTTC,CASSFLGGPHEQYF
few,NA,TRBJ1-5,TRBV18,TGTGCCAGCTCGCCGGGGGGGACTGTTCAGCCCCAGCATTTT,CASSPGGTVQPQHF
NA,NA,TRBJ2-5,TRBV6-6,TGTGCCAGCAGTTACCGAGGCCCAGAGACCCAGTACTTC,CASSYRGPETQYF
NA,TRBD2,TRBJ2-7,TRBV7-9,TGTGCCAGCAGCCCCCGGAGCGGGAGGAACGAGCAGTACTTC,CASSPRSGRNEQYF
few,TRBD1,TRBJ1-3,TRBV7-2,TGTGCCAGCAGCAGAGGGGGCGGCACCCTAACCATATATTTT,CASSRGGGTLTIYF
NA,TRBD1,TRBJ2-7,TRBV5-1,TGCGCCAGCAGCACTCGACAGGGGGGGTACGAGCAGTACTTC,CASSTRQGGYEQYF
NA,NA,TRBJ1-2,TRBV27,TGTGCCAGCAGTCTTTCCGCTAACTATGGCTACACCTTC,CASSLSANYGYTF
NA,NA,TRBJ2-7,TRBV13,TGTGCCAGCAGCTTACCGCGGGGCAGCAGTTACGAGCAGTACTTC,CASSLPRGSSYEQYF
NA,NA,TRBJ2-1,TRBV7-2,TGTGCCAGCAGCCGTCAGATTGTGGTTGGCAATGAGCAGTTCTTC,CASSRQIVVGNEQFF
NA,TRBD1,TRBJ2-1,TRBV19,TGTGCCAGTAGTAGGGGACAGGACCGCTCCTACAATGAGCAGTTCTTC,CASSRGQDRSYNEQFF
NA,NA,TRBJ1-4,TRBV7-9,TGTGCCAGCAGCTTGGGAGGGGCTGCTGGCGAGCTGTTTTTT,CASSLGGAAGELFF
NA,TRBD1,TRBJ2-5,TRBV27,TGTGCCAGCAGTTTATCGCCGGGACAGGGGGAGACCCAGTACTTC,CASSLSPGQGETQYF
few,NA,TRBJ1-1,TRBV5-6,TGTGCCAGCAGCTTGGGGGGGAGGGGTGGCACTGAAGCTTTCTTT,CASSLGGRGGTEAFF
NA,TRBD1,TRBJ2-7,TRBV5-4,TGTGCCAGCAGCCCCGGGACAGGGGTCTTCTACGAGCAGTACTTC,CASSPGTGVFYEQYF
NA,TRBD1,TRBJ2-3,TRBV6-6,TGTGCCAGCCAAGGGGCGGACAGGGACACAGATACGCAGTATTTT,CASQGADRDTDTQYF
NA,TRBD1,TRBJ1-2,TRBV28,TGTGCCAGCAGTTTAAGAGGGGGCAAAGACTATGGCTACACCTTC,CASSLRGGKDYGYTF
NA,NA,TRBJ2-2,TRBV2,TGTGCCAGCAGTGAAGCAGGGGCCCCGTCGGCCGGGGAGCTGTTTTTT,CASSEAGAPSAGELFF
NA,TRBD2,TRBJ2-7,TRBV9,TGTGCCAGCAGTCCCGGGACTAGGGGCTACGAGCAGTACTTC,CASSPGTRGYEQYF
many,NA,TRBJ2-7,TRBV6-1,TGTGCCAGCAGTGAACTACACAGGGCTGGCGGATCCTACGAGCAGTACTTC,CASSELHRAGGSYEQYF
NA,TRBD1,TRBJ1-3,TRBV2,TGTGCCAGCAGTGAAGCAGGGACAGGGGAGGCTGGAAACACCATATATTTT,CASSEAGTGEAGNTIYF
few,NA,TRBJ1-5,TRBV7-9,TGTGCCAGCAGCTTAGCTGAGTATCAGCCCCAGCATTTT,CASSLAEYQPQHF
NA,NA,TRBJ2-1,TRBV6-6,TGTGCCAGCAGTTACTCGAGGATTACCAATGAGCAGTTCTTC,CASSYSRITNEQFF
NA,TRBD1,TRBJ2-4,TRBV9,TGTGCCAGCAGCGTAGAAGGGGGCGTAGGCATTCAGTACTTC,CASSVEGGVGIQYF